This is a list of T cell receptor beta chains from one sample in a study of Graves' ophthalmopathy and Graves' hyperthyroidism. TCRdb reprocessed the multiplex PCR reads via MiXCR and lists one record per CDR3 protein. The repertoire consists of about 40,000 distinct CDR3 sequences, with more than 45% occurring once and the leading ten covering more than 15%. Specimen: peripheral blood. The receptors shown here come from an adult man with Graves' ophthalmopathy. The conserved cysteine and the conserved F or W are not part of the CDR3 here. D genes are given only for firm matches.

ASSPPGGGSDGYT	TRBJ1-2	-	TRBV5-1
SSSRRTSFFGEQF	TRBJ2-1	-	TRBV20-1
ASSLGTGNQPQH	TRBJ1-5	TRBD1	TRBV9
AIGTGLYNEQF	TRBJ2-1	TRBD1	TRBV10-3
ASSLGTYEQY	TRBJ2-7	-	TRBV5-1
ASSLALSGSRAGEQF	TRBJ2-1	TRBD2	TRBV7-9
ASSPRGLAGYS	TRBJ1-2	-	TRBV2
ASSFRGQLGTEAF	TRBJ1-1	TRBD1	TRBV7-2
ASSTSDLLSSGGTYAGELF	TRBJ2-2	TRBD2	TRBV19
ASSLGTPNNYGYT	TRBJ1-2	-	TRBV27
ASSTLNTQY	TRBJ2-3	-	TRBV2
ASSPWRSGSSYNEQF	TRBJ2-1	TRBD2	TRBV5-1
ASSLPGLGEAF	TRBJ1-1	-	TRBV7-2
ASRDSYYGYT	TRBJ1-2	-	TRBV28
AISPSDRVSANYGYT	TRBJ1-2	-	TRBV10-3
ASRLAENSPF	TRBJ2-1	TRBD2	TRBV7-9
AISDLGQGGVRAQF	TRBJ2-1	-	TRBV10-3
ASSLGPSWELF	TRBJ2-2	-	TRBV13
SARVLGAALTNGYT	TRBJ1-2	-	TRBV20-1
ASRAPGTNEKLF	TRBJ1-4	-	TRBV19
ASSPRLAGGGGRDTQY	TRBJ2-3	TRBD2	TRBV7-2
ASSGGALNEKLF	TRBJ1-4	-	TRBV11-2
SAVPSGRMNEQF	TRBJ2-1	TRBD2	TRBV20-1
ASSLMTGGGELY	TRBJ2-7	TRBD1	TRBV7-3
ASSFSLQGSDTQY	TRBJ2-3	-	TRBV28